The present TCR beta chain was sequenced within a study of T-cell reconstitution after alpha-beta-depleted transplantation in children. Study observations and caveats: Surviving recipient T cells and thymic progenitors produced the high day-60 TCRbeta diversity seen in some patients. By one year post-transplant, T-cell counts and diversity largely arose from T cells that were newly produced. The study reportedly traced alpha-beta T cells about two months after transplant to several hundred expanded graft clones.

For TCRbeta, the library was prepared with unique molecular identifiers. TCRdb reanalysed the PCR reads using MiXCR and keeps one entry per CDR3 protein. The data contain hundreds of thousands of distinct CDR3 sequences, approximately 17% of them singletons. Between the trimmed V and J ends, which lost 1 base and 5 bases, there was a span of 5 bases. This CDR3 is 13 amino acids long. To note about this clonotype: Its matching antigen is unknown.

The receptor comes from a male patient between 2 and 15 years old who had a stem cell transplant for acute lymphoblastic leukemia, so the T cells may come from the graft donor. This specimen consisted of PBMCs, mostly from graft donor cells, obtained 360 days after TCRalphabeta/CD19-depleted stem cell transplant. This chain joins TRBV12-3 or TRBV12-4 and TRBJ1-4, with no clear D. The CDR3 region has the DNA TGTGCCAGCAGTTTAGGTCTGAATGAAAAACTGTTTTTT. It yields the protein CASSLGLNEKLFF.